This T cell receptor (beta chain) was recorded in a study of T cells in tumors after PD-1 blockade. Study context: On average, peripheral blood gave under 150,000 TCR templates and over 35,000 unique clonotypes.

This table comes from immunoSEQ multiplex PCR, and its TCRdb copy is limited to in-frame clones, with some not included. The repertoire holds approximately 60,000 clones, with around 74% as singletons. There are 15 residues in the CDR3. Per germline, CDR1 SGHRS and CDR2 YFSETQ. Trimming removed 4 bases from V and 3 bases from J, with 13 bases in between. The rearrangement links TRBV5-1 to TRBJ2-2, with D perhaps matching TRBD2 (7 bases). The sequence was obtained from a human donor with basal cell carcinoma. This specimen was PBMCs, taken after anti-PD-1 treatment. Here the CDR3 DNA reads TGCGCCAGCAGCCCGGAGGGGGGGTACACCGGGGAGCTGTTTTTT. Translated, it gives CASSPEGGYTGELFF.